What follows are 5 T cell receptor beta chains derived from one specimen sequenced in a study of early T cells in non-severe SARS-CoV-2 infection (dated by TCRdb to 2020 to 2023). The library was prepared using 5' RACE. Data came from a NextSeq 500. Clones were called with MiXCR by TCRdb after fastp trimmed the public reads at Q25, and only in-frame beta chains were retained. Each entry is one CDR3 protein sequence, shown with its most common DNA and genes. The sample includes roughly 110,000 distinct CDR3 sequences, with 11% observed a single time. The ten most abundant clones make up 6.5% to 8% of the sample. The sequenced sample consisted of whole blood. Source of these receptors: an adult who was a healthcare worker with PCR-confirmed SARS-CoV-2 infection or an uninfected control (not recorded which).

The CDR3 nucleotides read TGTGCCAGCAGCGTAGGGGGCACCGGGGAGCTGTTTTTT. It yields the protein CASSVGGTGELFF. The chain combines TRBV9 with TRBJ2-2; D call uncertain. The V end was cut by 0 bases, the J end by 4 bases, with 4 bases between. Germline CDR1 SGDLS, CDR2 YYNGEE. CDR3 length equals 13 residues.

This chain uses TRBV6-2 or TRBV6-3 with TRBJ2-1; D call uncertain. CDR1 and CDR2 from the germline V gene are MNHEY and SVGEGT. The ends were cut back, 11 bases at V and 5 bases at J, with 19 bases in the middle. CDR3 length: 14 amino acids. The CDR3: CASSREVSNNEQFF. DNA of the CDR3: TGTGCCTCTTCCCGAGAGGTGTCTAACAATGAGCAGTTCTTC.

This clonotype has a count of ten or more. The chain carries TRBV6-6 and TRBJ2-7; 9 bases are shared with TRBD1. The CDR3 spans 15 residues. Germline V gene lookup returns CDR1 MNHNY and CDR2 SVGAGI (reference sequence). Trimming at V came to 7 bases and at J to 2 bases, leaving 9 bases not matched to a gene. In DNA, the CDR3 is TGTGCCAGCAAGGCGGACAGGGGCGCAGCCTACGAGCAGTACTTC. Amino acids: CASKADRGAAYEQYF.

In this sample, this clonotype turned up many times. The chain joins TRBV4-1 to TRBJ2-3, with 9 bases aligning to TRBD1. V trimming: 6 bases; J trimming: 5 bases; junction bases outside the gene matches: 9. The CDR3 is 15 residues long. Germline CDR1 reads MGHRA; CDR2 reads YSYEKL. The CDR3 DNA sequence: TGCGCCAGCAGGACCCTTGGGACAGGGCAAGATACGCAGTATTTT. Amino acid sequence: CASRTLGTGQDTQYF.

CDR3: CAISESNPFLAGGGTGELFF. CDR3 nucleotides: TGTGCCATCAGTGAGTCGAACCCTTTTCTAGCGGGAGGAGGTACCGGGGAGCTGTTTTTT. The V and J genes are TRBV10-3 and TRBJ2-2; 11 nucleotides align to TRBD2. With V trimmed by 0 bases and J by 5 bases, 14 bases remained unmatched. This CDR3 region has 20 residues. Germline CDR1 ENHRY, CDR2 SYGVKD.